This T cell receptor beta chain comes out of a study of CD8+ T cells in alopecia areata. Study results and limitations: Compared with normal scalp, lesional scalp had higher clonality and more expanded CD8+ clones.

From alopecia areata patients, lesional scalp punch biopsies and peripheral blood were collected. The authors extracted RNA and reverse transcribed it into cDNA as the sequencing template. TCRdb's copy holds only in-frame clones and misses some; the assay was immunoSEQ multiplex PCR. The sample contains about 200,000 clones, around three fifths of which appear only once. This CDR3 spans 14 amino acids. With 4 bases removed from V and 2 bases from J, the gap between germline ends came to 10 bases. The germline CDR1 and CDR2 sequences are SGHRS and YFSETQ. Notes on this clone: What it recognizes is unknown.

The TCR originated in a human donor with alopecia areata. V gene TRBV5-1 combines with J gene TRBJ1-5, with D unresolved. The sequenced sample was CD4+ T cells sorted from blood, obtained at week 0. The CDR3 DNA sequence: TGCGCCAGCAGCCCGGACGGGCGCAATCAGCCCCAGCATTTT. Amino acid sequence: CASSPDGRNQPQHF.